This T cell receptor beta chain was observed in a study of CD8 T cells in ankylosing spondylitis. Findings and caveats of the study: What appeared characteristic of ankylosing spondylitis blood was a TCR beta motif of seven to nine highly homologous variants. As reported, disease-linked clones showed significant enrichment in matched ankylosing spondylitis synovial fluid.

This clonotype has ten or more counts. Its antigen is not known. The germline V gene encodes CDR1 LGHNA and CDR2 YSLEER. This CDR3 contains 15 residues. Trimming cost V 0 bases and J 8 bases, with 14 bases left between them. One entry per CDR3 protein, called by TCRdb with MiXCR from the 5' RACE reads. In the table there are more than 150,000 distinct CDR3 sequences, 11% of which are singletons. Sequences were obtained from blood, either unsorted or a sorted T cell fraction (not recorded which). This sequence originates from a male donor with ankylosing spondylitis or in good health (not recorded which). This chain uses TRBV4-3 with TRBJ2-4; the D gene is possibly TRBD2 (5 bases). Here the CDR3 reads CASSQDFLTGDIQYF. CDR3 DNA: TGCGCCAGCAGCCAAGATTTTTTGACCGGGGACATTCAGTACTTC.